This is a list of T cell receptor beta chains from one sample in a study of vaccination and CD4 T cells after COVID-19. TCRdb redid the calling of the PCR reads with MiXCR, one entry per CDR3 protein. The sample lists under 20,000 distinct CDR3 sequences; roughly 52% were seen once. Their antigen targets remain unknown. Sample: CD4+ T cells from blood, cultured in vitro. The receptor set was obtained from a human donor who had recovered from COVID-19. CDR3s include the opening cysteine and the closing phenylalanine or tryptophan. D genes are given only for firm matches. Only some rows state a clone size, as once, few, many or a class for expanded clones.

DNA | CDR3 | size | J | D | V
TGTGCCACCTACCAGGGACAGGGTAATGAAAAACTGTTTTTT | CATYQGQGNEKLFF | - | TRBJ1-4 | TRBD1 | TRBV6-1
TGTGCCAGCAGTCTGGGACAGGGATACACAGATACGCAGTATTTT | CASSLGQGYTDTQYF | - | TRBJ2-3 | TRBD1 | TRBV12-3/TRBV12-4
TGTGCCAGCAGTGACCGGGACAGTAACACTGAAGCTTTCTTT | CASSDRDSNTEAFF | few | TRBJ1-1 | TRBD1 | TRBV25-1
TGTGCCAGCAGCTTGGCAGGGACATTGAACACTGAAGCTTTCTTT | CASSLAGTLNTEAFF | once | TRBJ1-1 | - | TRBV5-4
TGTGCCAGCAGCTTCTCGACAGATCTCACTGAAGCTTTCTTT | CASSFSTDLTEAFF | - | TRBJ1-1 | - | TRBV5-4
TGCAGTGCTCCCTTAAGTAGTACAGGGAACTACTATGGCTACACCTTC | CSAPLSSTGNYYGYTF | few | TRBJ1-2 | - | TRBV20-1
TGCAGTGCTGGGCCGGGACCTTCCTCTGGAAACACCATATATTTT | CSAGPGPSSGNTIYF | few | TRBJ1-3 | - | TRBV20-1
TGTGCCAGCAGGGGACAGGGGGTTTACTATGGCTACACCTTC | CASRGQGVYYGYTF | once | TRBJ1-2 | TRBD1 | TRBV6-1
TGTGCCTGGAGCGATTGGGACAGACGCAATCAGCCCCAGCATTTT | CAWSDWDRRNQPQHF | - | TRBJ1-5 | TRBD1 | TRBV30
TGTGCCAGCAGCAATGCCGGGGCCACTGAAGCTTTCTTT | CASSNAGATEAFF | - | TRBJ1-1 | - | TRBV7-9
TGTGCCAGTAGTGAACAGGTTAACTATGGCTACACCTTC | CASSEQVNYGYTF | - | TRBJ1-2 | - | TRBV19
TGTGCCAGCAGTTTAGGTACAGATACGCAGTATTTT | CASSLGTDTQYF | few | TRBJ2-3 | - | TRBV7-2
TGTGCCAGTAGTATAAGGACAGGTGGGCAGCCCCAGCATTTT | CASSIRTGGQPQHF | few | TRBJ1-5 | TRBD1 | TRBV19
TGTGCCAGCAGCCCCCGGGGGGGCGGAGGGGATACGCAGTATTTT | CASSPRGGGGDTQYF | - | TRBJ2-3 | TRBD2 | TRBV7-6
TGTGCCAGCAAGGGGCCGGGAAAAAAGTATTCACCCCTCCACTTT | CASKGPGKKYSPLHF | medium-sized | TRBJ1-6 | - | TRBV6-1
TGTGCCAGCAGTTTATCGATTGGGGCAGGGCTCCCTGGCTACACCTTC | CASSLSIGAGLPGYTF | - | TRBJ1-2 | - | TRBV27
TGTGCCAGCAGTTACTCGCGCCTCCAAGAGACCCAGTACTTC | CASSYSRLQETQYF | - | TRBJ2-5 | - | TRBV6-5
TGTGCCAGCAGCTCGTTGGAGGGGACGACCTCTGGAAACACCATATATTTT | CASSSLEGTTSGNTIYF | - | TRBJ1-3 | - | TRBV7-6
TGCAGTGCTAGGGAATCGACAGGGGATGGAAACACCATATATTTT | CSARESTGDGNTIYF | - | TRBJ1-3 | TRBD1 | TRBV20-1
TGTGCCAGTAGTACCCAAGGGGACTATGGCTACACCTTC | CASSTQGDYGYTF | - | TRBJ1-2 | - | TRBV19
TGTGCCAGCCTTTCCGGGACAGGAAAAAGGATTCAGTACTTC | CASLSGTGKRIQYF | - | TRBJ2-4 | TRBD1 | TRBV19
TGTGCCAGCGGGGCCTCCTACGAGCAGTACTTC | CASGASYEQYF | - | TRBJ2-7 | - | TRBV7-8
TGTGCCAGCAGTCACGACAGCAGAATGAATCAGCCCCAGCATTTT | CASSHDSRMNQPQHF | few | TRBJ1-5 | - | TRBV7-2
TGCAGCGGACTCCGGAGAGACACCGGGGAGCTGTTTTTT | CSGLRRDTGELFF | few | TRBJ2-2 | - | TRBV29-1
TGCAGTGCCTGGACGGGAGCTAACTATGGCTACACCTTC | CSAWTGANYGYTF | - | TRBJ1-2 | - | TRBV20-1
TGTGCCAGCAGCCAACTTGGGGGATTTGGCTACACCTTC | CASSQLGGFGYTF | - | TRBJ1-2 | - | TRBV3-1
TGTGCCAGCAGCTTCAGGGCGGATAATTCACCCCTCCACTTT | CASSFRADNSPLHF | - | TRBJ1-6 | - | TRBV7-2
TGTGCCAGCAGCTCCAGAAGGGGGCAGAACTTGTGGAATTCACCCCTCCACTTT | CASSSRRGQNLWNSPLHF | - | TRBJ1-6 | TRBD1 | TRBV7-9
TGTGCCAGCAGCCCCATCCGGGGGGGCAGGAAAAACATTCAGTACTTC | CASSPIRGGRKNIQYF | few | TRBJ2-4 | TRBD2 | TRBV11-2
TGTGCCAGCAGTTTACAGGGGGATCTCTACGAGCAGTACTTC | CASSLQGDLYEQYF | - | TRBJ2-7 | TRBD1 | TRBV12-3/TRBV12-4
TGTGCCTGGAGTGTACCCGGGACGGGCAGCTATGGCTACACCTTC | CAWSVPGTGSYGYTF | - | TRBJ1-2 | - | TRBV30
TGTGCCAGCAGGACGGACAGAAACTATGGCTACACCTTC | CASRTDRNYGYTF | - | TRBJ1-2 | - | TRBV2
TGTGCCAGTAGTATGGGGCAGGGGAAGGAGACCCAGTACTTC | CASSMGQGKETQYF | - | TRBJ2-5 | - | TRBV19
TGTGCCAGCAGTGAGACGGTCAATCAGCCCCAGCATTTT | CASSETVNQPQHF | - | TRBJ1-5 | - | TRBV6-1
TGTGCCAGCAGTGGCGGTAGCACAGATACGCAGTATTTT | CASSGGSTDTQYF | - | TRBJ2-3 | - | TRBV6-1
TGTGCCAGCAGCACCCGGGCACCTAACCCAGCTTTCTTT | CASSTRAPNPAFF | few | TRBJ1-1 | - | TRBV7-9
TGTGCCAGTAGTATGGAAACCGTGGAGCAGTTCTTC | CASSMETVEQFF | - | TRBJ2-1 | - | TRBV19
TGTGCCAGCAGTGTGGGCAGTACTAGCAATCAGCCCCAGCATTTT | CASSVGSTSNQPQHF | few | TRBJ1-5 | - | TRBV2
TGCAGTGCTAGAGCGGGGACAGGGGAGGATCAGCCCCAGCATTTT | CSARAGTGEDQPQHF | - | TRBJ1-5 | TRBD1 | TRBV20-1
TGTGCCAGCAGCTTTACCGGGACAGGGGGCACTGAAGCTTTCTTT | CASSFTGTGGTEAFF | few | TRBJ1-1 | TRBD1 | TRBV7-2